What follows are 18 T cell receptor beta chains derived from one specimen sequenced in a study of control samples from healthy donors and cancer patients. The repertoire was sequenced with immunoSEQ multiplex PCR; TCRdb's copy has only in-frame clones and lacks some. The sample consists of 40,000 to 50,000 clones, about 94% of them appearing once. The sequenced material came from PBMCs. The origin of the receptors is a woman between 50 and 59 years old with head and neck cancer.

The J gene is TRBJ2-7, the V gene TRBV19; TRBD2 matches 11 bases. Germline V gene data show CDR1 as LNHDA and CDR2 as SQIVND (reference sequence). The CDR3 is 16 amino acids. Trimming at V came to 5 bases and at J to 0 bases, leaving 6 bases not matched to a gene. This CDR3 is CASSPRLAGPSYEQYF. The CDR3 DNA reads TGTGCCAGTAGTCCTCGACTAGCGGGACCCTCCTACGAGCAGTACTTC.

The chain uses TRBV7-8 and TRBJ2-1; no reliable D call. Germline V gene lookup returns CDR1 SGHVS and CDR2 FQNEAQ. Trimming left V 0 bases short and J 5 bases short, with 8 bases between. The CDR3 is 14 residues long. The CDR3 protein is CASSLARIHNEQFF. Written as DNA, the CDR3 is TGTGCCAGCAGCTTAGCGCGGATTCACAATGAGCAGTTCTTC.

The V gene is TRBV27, the J gene TRBJ1-5; D not resolved. The germline V gene encodes CDR1 MNHEY and CDR2 SMNVEV (reference sequence). V was clipped by 0 bases and J by 0 bases, with 6 bases between them. The CDR3 runs to 15 residues. The CDR3 spells CASSLSGVSNQPQHF. The CDR3 DNA reads TGTGCCAGCAGTTTATCCGGGGTTAGCAATCAGCCCCAGCATTTT.

CDR3 loop: CASKSAGGPEETQYF. The CDR3, as DNA: TGCGCCAGCAAGTCAGCGGGGGGGCCGGAAGAGACCCAGTACTTC. V gene TRBV5-1 combines with J gene TRBJ2-5; TRBD2 matches 10 bases. Germline-derived CDR1 and CDR2 are SGHRS and YFSETQ. Unmatched junction bases numbered 8, after V lost 6 bases and J lost 3 bases. The CDR3 consists of 15 residues.

This chain joins TRBV6-1 and TRBJ1-1; tentative D call: TRBD1 (5 bases). V was pared by 3 bases and J by 11 bases, with 10 bases between. CDR1 and CDR2 from the germline V gene are MNHNS and SASEGT. The length of the CDR3 is 11 residues. CDR3 amino acids: CASSDRGSAFF. The CDR3, as DNA: TGTGCCAGCAGTGACCGGGGCTCCGCTTTCTTT.

The chain employs TRBV5-1 and TRBJ1-3; no definite D call. The ends were cut back, 4 bases at V and 0 bases at J, with 14 bases in the middle. Germline-derived CDR1 and CDR2 are SGHRS and YFSETQ. The CDR3 length is 16 residues. The CDR3 here is CASSLSGAGSGNTIYF. The CDR3 DNA follows: TGCGCCAGCAGCCTTTCTGGCGCTGGCTCTGGAAACACCATATATTTT. The variable domain in full, with the rest retrieved from reference TRBV5-1 and TRBJ1-3, is KAGVTQTPRYLIKTRGQQVTLSCSPISGHRSVSWYQQTPGQGLQFLFEYFSETQRNKGNFPGRFSGRQFSNSRSEMNVSTLELGDSALYLCASSLSGAGSGNTIYFGEGSWLTVV.

The chain carries TRBV7-2 and TRBJ2-2; D is unclear. V was trimmed by 5 bases and J by 7 bases, leaving 11 bases between them. The CDR3 is made up of 13 amino acids. Germline V gives CDR1 SGHTA, CDR2 FQGNSA. The CDR3 DNA sequence: TGTGCCAGCAGCCGGTTGATCGGCGGGGAGCTGTTTTTT. As protein: CASSRLIGGELFF.

The chain carries TRBV6-5 and TRBJ1-2; D is possibly TRBD1 (6 bases). Germline-derived CDR1 and CDR2 are MNHEY and SVGAGI. CDR3 length: 15 amino acids. The V end was cut by 4 bases, the J end by 7 bases, with 19 bases between. Here the CDR3 reads CASSSQKGGGAGYTF. As DNA, the CDR3 is TGTGCCAGCAGTTCACAAAAGGGGGGCGGGGCTGGCTACACCTTC.

The V gene is TRBV9, the J gene TRBJ2-1, with 12 bases matching TRBD2. The CDR3 covers 15 residues. Germline loops: CDR1 SGDLS, CDR2 YYNGEE. With V trimmed by 3 bases and J by 4 bases, 2 bases remained unmatched. DNA for the CDR3: TGTGCCAGCAGCGCCGGGACTAGCGGGTACAATGAGCAGTTCTTC. It encodes CASSAGTSGYNEQFF.

This clone is a singleton in its sample. The chain carries TRBV28 and TRBJ2-7, with D possibly TRBD1 on 6 matching bases. This CDR3 spans 16 amino acids. CDR1 and CDR2 from the germline V gene are MDHEN and SYDVKM. Trimming shortened V by 7 bases and J by 5 bases, and 24 bases separated the two germline ends. DNA for the CDR3: TGTGCCAGCACCATGCTGACAGGCGATTTTTCCCACGAGCAGTACTTC. It translates to CASTMLTGDFSHEQYF.

This rearrangement joins TRBV28 to TRBJ1-5; 10 bases agree with TRBD1. The J segment lost 4 bases and the V segment lost 4 bases, leaving 4 bases of the junction unmatched. The CDR3 length is 15 residues. Germline V gene data show CDR1 as MDHEN and CDR2 as SYDVKM. The CDR3 protein is CASSSGTGDNQPQHF. The CDR3 coding sequence is TGTGCCAGCAGTTCGGGGACAGGGGATAATCAGCCCCAGCATTTT.

The V gene is TRBV2, the J gene TRBJ1-3; tentative D call: TRBD1 (5 bases). CDR1 SNHLY and CDR2 FYNNEI come from the germline V gene. CDR3 size: 15 residues. V was trimmed by 8 bases and J by 1 base, leaving 15 bases between them. Here the CDR3 DNA reads TGTGCCAGCCACCGGCAGGGAGGTTCTGGAAACACCATATATTTT. Translation gives CASHRQGGSGNTIYF.

The chain links TRBV5-1 to TRBJ2-3; 13 bases map to TRBD2. Germline V gene sequence: CDR1 SGHRS, CDR2 YFSETQ. Unmatched junction bases numbered 5, after V lost 5 bases and J lost 2 bases. There are 16 residues in the CDR3. In nucleotides, the CDR3 is TGCGCCAGCAGGCCCGGGACTAGCGGGGACACAGATACGCAGTATTTT. Translation: CASRPGTSGDTDTQYF.

This chain joins TRBV7-8 and TRBJ1-6; 9 nucleotides align to TRBD1. This CDR3 has 16 residues. Germline V gene data show CDR1 as SGHVS and CDR2 as FQNEAQ. Trimming removed 4 bases from V and 7 bases from J; junction bases left unmatched: 8. CDR3 region: CASSSIQGATNSPLHF. The CDR3 nucleotides are TGTGCCAGCAGCTCTATACAGGGGGCCACGAATTCACCCCTCCACTTT. Full variable domain (outside the CDR3, taken from reference TRBV7-8 and TRBJ1-6): GAGVSQSPRYKVAKRGQDVALRCDPISGHVSLFWYQQALGQGPEFLTYFQNEAQLDKSGLPSDRFFAERPEGSVSTLKIQRTQQEDSAVYLCASSSIQGATNSPLHFGNGTRLTVT.

This clone was counted a single time. The CDR3 region has the DNA TGTGCCAGCAGCGTAGCGGAGGAATTCATTGGTGGTGAGCAGTTCTTC. It codes for CASSVAEEFIGGEQFF. The chain couples TRBV9 to TRBJ2-1, with a weak D call TRBD2 (5 bases). CDR3 length: 16 residues. The ends were cut back, 0 bases at V and 9 bases at J, with 19 bases in the middle. Germline V gene sequence: CDR1 SGDLS, CDR2 YYNGEE.

A note on this clone: The sample has other DNA sequences that encode this CDR3 too. This chain joins TRBV6-5 and TRBJ2-2, with 8 bases matching TRBD1. J was trimmed by 1 base and V by 6 bases; bases with no gene match: 1. Germline V gives CDR1 MNHEY, CDR2 SVGAGI. CDR3 length: 14 amino acids. CDR3 DNA: TGTGCCAGCAGCAGGGGGCAGAACACCGGGGAGCTGTTTTTT. Amino acids: CASSRGQNTGELFF.

V usage is TRBV3-1 (or the pseudogene TRBV3-2) and J usage is TRBJ2-1; 11 nucleotides agree with TRBD2. The CDR3 sequence is 14 residues long. Unmatched junction bases numbered 7, after V lost 3 bases and J lost 12 bases. The germline V gene encodes CDR1 LGHDT and CDR2 YNNKEL (reference sequence). CDR3 in DNA: TGTGCCAGCAGCCAGGCAGGGACTAGCGGCGGGCAGTTCTTC. Translating gives CASSQAGTSGGQFF.

The V and J genes are TRBV11-2 and TRBJ2-7, with a possible D match to TRBD2 (6 bases). Trimming removed 5 bases from V and 4 bases from J, with 18 bases in between. Germline V gene sequence: CDR1 SGHAT, CDR2 FQNNGV. The CDR3 spans 15 residues. The CDR3 here is CASSPRRGEGYEQYF. CDR3 DNA: TGTGCCAGCAGCCCCCGGAGGGGCGAAGGGTACGAGCAGTACTTC.